This TCR beta chain was captured in a study of cytomegalovirus exposure and HLA in healthy donors. Notes on the study in general: The tendency of first-cohort TCR clusters to co-occur in the approximately 110 validation repertoires was identified by a subsequent analysis. The classifier reportedly diagnosed cytomegalovirus status with high sensitivity and specificity.

Germline lookup yields CDR1 MNHNY and CDR2 SVGAGI (reference sequence). There are 13 residues in the CDR3. V lost 2 bases to trimming and J lost 1 base, with 5 bases between them. Comments on this clone: Its antigen is still unknown. Other DNA sequences of this sample code for an identical CDR3.

Only in-frame clones appear in the TCRdb table, and some are missing; sequencing was by immunoSEQ multiplex PCR. The sample gives 100,000 or so clones, around 86% of which show up once; over 3% is in the top ten. This receptor was obtained from a woman aged 18-29 years in good health and CMV-seropositive. The genes are TRBV6-6 and TRBJ1-1; tentative D call: TRBD1 (5 bases). Sequencing was carried out using PBMCs. DNA for the CDR3: TGTGCCAGCAGTTACGGACAGAACACTGAAGCTTTCTTT. It specifies CASSYGQNTEAFF.